This T cell receptor beta chain derives from a study of early stage breast cancer tumors. Regarding the study as a whole: In about 90% of the 16 patients, blood comparison separated tumor from normal breast. Most shared enriched TCRB sequences were commonly generated ones.

Some clones are missing from TCRdb's copy, which holds only in-frame ones; the method was immunoSEQ multiplex PCR. Among a few thousand clones listed, 61% were seen once. The CDR3 runs 15 residues. Germline CDR1 and CDR2: SGHRS and YFSETQ. Trimming took 4 bases from V and 4 from J; bases not matched to a gene: 7. Worth noting for this clone: Its antigen remains unidentified.

Sequencing input: breast tumor tissue. This TCR was recovered from a person aged 50-59 years with breast cancer. This chain joins TRBV5-1 and TRBJ2-2; 7 nucleotides match TRBD1. CDR3 region: CASSMGQPGTGELFF. The CDR3 DNA reads TGCGCCAGCAGCATGGGACAGCCAGGCACCGGGGAGCTGTTTTTT.